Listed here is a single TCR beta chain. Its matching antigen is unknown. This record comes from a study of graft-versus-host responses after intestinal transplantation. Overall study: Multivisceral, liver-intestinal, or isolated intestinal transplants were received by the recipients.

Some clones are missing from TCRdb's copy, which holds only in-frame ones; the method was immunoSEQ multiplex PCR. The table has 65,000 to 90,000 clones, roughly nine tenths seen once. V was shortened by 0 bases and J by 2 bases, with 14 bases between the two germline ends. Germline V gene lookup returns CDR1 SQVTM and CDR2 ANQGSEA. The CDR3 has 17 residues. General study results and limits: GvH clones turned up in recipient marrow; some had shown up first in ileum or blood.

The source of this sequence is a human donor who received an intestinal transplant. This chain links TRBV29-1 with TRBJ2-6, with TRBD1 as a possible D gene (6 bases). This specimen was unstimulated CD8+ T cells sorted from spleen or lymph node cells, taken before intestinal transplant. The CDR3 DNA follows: TGCAGCGTTGAAGATCGACAATGGGACACTGGGGCCAACGTCCTGACTTTC. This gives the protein CSVEDRQWDTGANVLTF. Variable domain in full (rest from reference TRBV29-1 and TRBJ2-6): SAVISQKPSRDICQRGTSLTIQCQVDSQVTMMFWYRQQPGQSLTLIATANQGSEATYESGFVIDKFPISRPNLTFSTLTVSNMSPEDSSIYLCSVEDRQWDTGANVLTFGAGSRLTVL.